The rows below give T cell receptor beta chains drawn from one sample of a study of blood T cell repertoires in COVID-19. Assay used: immunoSEQ multiplex PCR; TCRdb lists only in-frame clones, some missing. Of over 90,000 clones listed, around 87% are singletons. What was sequenced was peripheral blood. These receptor sequences come from a human donor in a cohort sampled during active COVID-19. The CDR3 runs from the conserved cysteine through the conserved F or W. The D gene is left open where the match is weak. Some rows mark clone size as missing; the rest say once, few, many or name a class of expanded clone.

j_gene: TRBJ2-7
abundance: .
v_gene: TRBV5-6
d_gene: TRBD1
CDR3nt: TGTGCCAGCAACCCGGGACAGAGCTACGAGCAGTACTTC
CDR3aa: CASNPGQSYEQYF

j_gene: TRBJ2-3
abundance: .
v_gene: TRBV28
d_gene: TRBD2
CDR3nt: TGTGCCACTTCCCGGGCGGGAGTGGGCACAGATACGCAGTATTTT
CDR3aa: CATSRAGVGTDTQYF

j_gene: TRBJ2-2
abundance: .
v_gene: TRBV3-1/TRBV3-2
d_gene: .
CDR3nt: TGTGCCAGCAGCCCCTTGTGGAGGGGAGGTCCCGGGGAGCTGTTTTTT
CDR3aa: CASSPLWRGGPGELFF

j_gene: TRBJ2-3
abundance: once
v_gene: TRBV11-1
d_gene: TRBD1
CDR3nt: TGTGCCAGCAGCACCCGGACAGGGAAATCGGCAGATACGCAGTATTTT
CDR3aa: CASSTRTGKSADTQYF

j_gene: TRBJ2-3
abundance: .
v_gene: TRBV2
d_gene: TRBD2
CDR3nt: TGTGCCAGCAGACCTCTACTAGCGGGAGGTTATATAGATACGCAGTATTTT
CDR3aa: CASRPLLAGGYIDTQYF

j_gene: TRBJ2-1
abundance: .
v_gene: TRBV27
d_gene: TRBD2
CDR3nt: TGTGCCACCGTTAGCGGGAGTGGGTTGAATGAGCAGTTCTTC
CDR3aa: CATVSGSGLNEQFF

j_gene: TRBJ2-7
abundance: .
v_gene: TRBV14
d_gene: TRBD1
CDR3nt: TGTACCAGCAGCCAAGTTATCCAGGGGGCGTTTTTTTTC
CDR3aa: CTSSQVIQGAFFF

j_gene: TRBJ1-2
abundance: .
v_gene: TRBV3-1/TRBV3-2
d_gene: .
CDR3nt: TGTGCCAGCAGCCAAGGTACAACTAACTATGGCTACACCTTC
CDR3aa: CASSQGTTNYGYTF

j_gene: TRBJ2-3
abundance: .
v_gene: TRBV6-2/TRBV6-3
d_gene: .
CDR3nt: TGTGCCAGCAGTTACGGGACTGCGCAGTATTTT
CDR3aa: CASSYGTAQYF

j_gene: TRBJ2-1
abundance: .
v_gene: TRBV5-4
d_gene: .
CDR3nt: TGTGCCAGCAGCTTCCGAGGGAGCTCCTACAATGAGCAGTTCTTC
CDR3aa: CASSFRGSSYNEQFF

j_gene: TRBJ2-1
abundance: .
v_gene: TRBV10-3
d_gene: .
CDR3nt: TGTGCCATCAGCCGGGTCTCGGGTGAGCAGTTCTTC
CDR3aa: CAISRVSGEQFF

j_gene: TRBJ1-1
abundance: once
v_gene: TRBV28
d_gene: TRBD1
CDR3nt: TGTGCCAGCAGTCCAAGGACAGGGGGAGGCACTGAAGCTTTCTTT
CDR3aa: CASSPRTGGGTEAFF

j_gene: TRBJ2-3
abundance: .
v_gene: TRBV9
d_gene: TRBD1
CDR3nt: TGTGCCAGCAGCAGACAGGGTTTAGACGATACGCAGTATTTT
CDR3aa: CASSRQGLDDTQYF

j_gene: TRBJ2-7
abundance: .
v_gene: TRBV27
d_gene: TRBD2
CDR3nt: TGTGCCAGCAGCCCTGTGCTTGGGACTAGCGGGAGCCTCTACGAGCAGTACTTC
CDR3aa: CASSPVLGTSGSLYEQYF

j_gene: TRBJ1-5
abundance: .
v_gene: TRBV5-6
d_gene: .
CDR3nt: TGTGCCAGCAGCCTAACAGGGTTTTCTAGCAATCAGCCCCAGCATTTT
CDR3aa: CASSLTGFSSNQPQHF

j_gene: TRBJ2-3
abundance: .
v_gene: TRBV5-1
d_gene: .
CDR3nt: TGCGCCAGCAGCTTGGGTCAGGGTGCAGATACGCAGTATTTT
CDR3aa: CASSLGQGADTQYF

j_gene: TRBJ2-3
abundance: .
v_gene: TRBV5-1
d_gene: .
CDR3nt: TGCGCCAGCAGCTTGGCAGCTAGGAACACAGATACGCAGTATTTT
CDR3aa: CASSLAARNTDTQYF

j_gene: TRBJ1-4
abundance: .
v_gene: TRBV24-1
d_gene: TRBD1
CDR3nt: TGTGCCACCAGTGATTCCCCCGGGGACAGGGTGATCCCAAGGGAACTGTTTTTT
CDR3aa: CATSDSPGDRVIPRELFF

j_gene: TRBJ2-5
abundance: .
v_gene: TRBV5-1
d_gene: TRBD2
CDR3nt: TGCGCCAGCAGGGGGACTAGCGGGTTCCAAGAGACCCAGTACTTC
CDR3aa: CASRGTSGFQETQYF

j_gene: TRBJ1-5
abundance: .
v_gene: TRBV27
d_gene: .
CDR3nt: TGTGCCAGCAGTCCGATCGGGAAAACGGATCAGCCCCAGCATTTT
CDR3aa: CASSPIGKTDQPQHF

j_gene: TRBJ1-6
abundance: .
v_gene: TRBV9
d_gene: .
CDR3nt: TGTGCCAGCAGCGTAGAGGCAGGGGCTCATAATTCACCCCTCCACTTT
CDR3aa: CASSVEAGAHNSPLHF

j_gene: TRBJ2-2
abundance: .
v_gene: TRBV5-1
d_gene: TRBD1
CDR3nt: TGCGCCAGCAGCTTGGGCCCCTATGACAGGGTAAACACCGGGGAGCTGTTTTTT
CDR3aa: CASSLGPYDRVNTGELFF

j_gene: TRBJ2-3
abundance: .
v_gene: TRBV7-9
d_gene: TRBD2
CDR3nt: TGTGCCAGCAGCATTCCGGGACTAGCGGGATCTATGTACACAGATACGCAGTATTTT
CDR3aa: CASSIPGLAGSMYTDTQYF

j_gene: TRBJ2-7
abundance: once
v_gene: TRBV28
d_gene: TRBD1
CDR3nt: TGTGCCAGCAGTTCTCCCAGAACGACACAGGGGGGCTACGAGCAGTACTTC
CDR3aa: CASSSPRTTQGGYEQYF

j_gene: TRBJ2-7
abundance: .
v_gene: TRBV4-2
d_gene: TRBD2
CDR3nt: TGTGCCAGCAGCCAAGATCCTCCGGGCGGGGGACTAGACGAGCAGTACTTC
CDR3aa: CASSQDPPGGGLDEQYF

j_gene: TRBJ2-1
abundance: few
v_gene: TRBV27
d_gene: .
CDR3nt: TGTGCCAGCAGCCTAGACCGAGACAATGAGCAGTTCTTC
CDR3aa: CASSLDRDNEQFF

j_gene: TRBJ2-1
abundance: .
v_gene: TRBV6-5
d_gene: TRBD1
CDR3nt: TGTGCCAGCAGTTACACAACGACAGGGGAGCAGTTCTTC
CDR3aa: CASSYTTTGEQFF

j_gene: TRBJ2-1
abundance: .
v_gene: TRBV2
d_gene: TRBD2
CDR3nt: TGTGCCAGCAGTGAACGACTAGCGGCCCCCAATGAGCAGTTCTTC
CDR3aa: CASSERLAAPNEQFF

j_gene: TRBJ2-7
abundance: once
v_gene: TRBV7-9
d_gene: .
CDR3nt: TGTGCCAGCAGCTTACCGGGTGACGAGCAGTACTTC
CDR3aa: CASSLPGDEQYF

j_gene: TRBJ2-3
abundance: once
v_gene: TRBV7-6
d_gene: TRBD2
CDR3nt: TGTGCCAGCAGCCTACAACGTAGGACTAGCGGGAAAGATACGCAGTATTTT
CDR3aa: CASSLQRRTSGKDTQYF

j_gene: TRBJ2-3
abundance: .
v_gene: TRBV4-1
d_gene: .
CDR3nt: TGCGCCAGCAGCCAAGATCCGCGGACAGATACGCAGTATTTT
CDR3aa: CASSQDPRTDTQYF

j_gene: TRBJ2-7
abundance: .
v_gene: TRBV29-1
d_gene: TRBD1
CDR3nt: TGCAGCGTTTGTCCCCGGGACAGTCCCTACGAGCAGTACTTC
CDR3aa: CSVCPRDSPYEQYF

j_gene: TRBJ2-7
abundance: .
v_gene: TRBV29-1
d_gene: .
CDR3nt: TGCAGCGTCAAAAGGGGCGGGGCGGGGGAGCAGTACTTC
CDR3aa: CSVKRGGAGEQYF

j_gene: TRBJ1-2
abundance: .
v_gene: TRBV19
d_gene: .
CDR3nt: TGTGCCAGTACCCGGAGTCCTAGCTATGGCTACACCTTC
CDR3aa: CASTRSPSYGYTF

j_gene: TRBJ2-5
abundance: .
v_gene: TRBV19
d_gene: TRBD2
CDR3nt: TGTGCCAGTAGTATAAGAGGACTAGCGGGAGGACCACCGGAGACCCAGTACTTC
CDR3aa: CASSIRGLAGGPPETQYF

j_gene: TRBJ2-7
abundance: .
v_gene: TRBV9
d_gene: TRBD2
CDR3nt: TGTGCCAGCAGCGCCAGCGGGGCCTCCTACGAGCAGTACTTC
CDR3aa: CASSASGASYEQYF

j_gene: TRBJ2-7
abundance: .
v_gene: TRBV10-2
d_gene: .
CDR3nt: TGCGCCAGCGGTATCCGGAAAGCGGGTCACGAGCAGTACTTC
CDR3aa: CASGIRKAGHEQYF